This TCR beta chain is from a study of T cells in women clearing cervical HPV infection. Study summary: With HLA typing for only a few women, HLA confounding remains possible.

TCRdb's table, derived via immunoSEQ multiplex PCR, lists solely in-frame clones and lacks some. Reported are over 25,000 clones; the ten largest clones contain approximately 8.4%. Germline CDR1 SGHRS, CDR2 YFSETQ. CDR3 size: 14 residues. V gave up 4 bases and J gave up 1 base, with 10 bases separating them. As to this clone: The read comes to an end 3 residues before the CDR3 does, leaving the germline J gene to fill in the end.

The chain links TRBV5-1 to TRBJ2-3; weak D call: TRBD2 (6 bases). Sequenced: blood buffy coat. This receptor was obtained from a woman between 18 and 70 years old with a cervical HPV16 infection that either progressed to CIN3+ or cleared (not recorded which). CDR3 bases read: TGCGCCAGCAGCGCCCCGGGGGGCACAGATACG. It specifies CASSAPGGTDT. The full-length CDR3 reads as CASSAPGGTDTQYF.